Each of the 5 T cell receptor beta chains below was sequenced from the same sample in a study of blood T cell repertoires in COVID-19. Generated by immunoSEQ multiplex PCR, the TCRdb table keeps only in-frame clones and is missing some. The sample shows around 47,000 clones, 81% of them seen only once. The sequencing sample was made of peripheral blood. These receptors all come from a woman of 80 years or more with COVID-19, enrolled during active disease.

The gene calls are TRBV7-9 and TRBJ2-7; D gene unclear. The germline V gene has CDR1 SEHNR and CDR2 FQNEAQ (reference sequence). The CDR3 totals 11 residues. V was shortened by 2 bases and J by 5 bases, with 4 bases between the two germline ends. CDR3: CASSLFDEQYF. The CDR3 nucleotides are TGTGCCAGCAGCTTATTCGACGAGCAGTACTTC.

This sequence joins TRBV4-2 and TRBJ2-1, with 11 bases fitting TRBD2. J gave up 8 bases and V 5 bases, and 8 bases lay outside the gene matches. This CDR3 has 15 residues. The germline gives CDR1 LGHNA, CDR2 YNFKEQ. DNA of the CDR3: TGTGCCAGCAGCTCAACTAGCGGGAGTAGGGATGAGCAGTTCTTC. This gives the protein CASSSTSGSRDEQFF.

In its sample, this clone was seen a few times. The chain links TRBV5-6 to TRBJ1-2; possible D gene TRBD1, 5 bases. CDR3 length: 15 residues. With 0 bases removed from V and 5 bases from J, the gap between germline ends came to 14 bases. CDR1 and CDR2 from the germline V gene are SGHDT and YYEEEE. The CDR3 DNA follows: TGTGCCAGCAGCTTGGTGGCGGGGGAGAAGTATGGCTACACCTTC. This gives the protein CASSLVAGEKYGYTF. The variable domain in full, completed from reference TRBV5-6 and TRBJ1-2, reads DAGVTQSPTHLIKTRGQQVTLRCSPKSGHDTVSWYQQALGQGPQFIFQYYEEEERQRGNFPDRFSGHQFPNYSSELNVNALLLGDSALYLCASSLVAGEKYGYTFGSGTRLTVV.

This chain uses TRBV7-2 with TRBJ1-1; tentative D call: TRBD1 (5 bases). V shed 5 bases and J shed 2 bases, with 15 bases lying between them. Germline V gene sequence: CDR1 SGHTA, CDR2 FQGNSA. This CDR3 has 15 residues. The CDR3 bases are TGTGCCAGCAGCGGGGAGGGGTTGTCTAACACTGAAGCTTTCTTT. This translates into CASSGEGLSNTEAFF.

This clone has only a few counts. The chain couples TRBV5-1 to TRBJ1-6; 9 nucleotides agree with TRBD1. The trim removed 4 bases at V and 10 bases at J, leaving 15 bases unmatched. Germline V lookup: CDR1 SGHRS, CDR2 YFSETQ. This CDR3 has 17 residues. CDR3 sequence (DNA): TGCGCCAGCAGCAATATAATGACAGGGGGAGAAGGGTCACCCCTCCACTTT. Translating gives CASSNIMTGGEGSPLHF.